The 23 T cell receptor beta chains reported below all come from one sample, sequenced in a study of blood T cell repertoires in COVID-19. Using immunoSEQ multiplex PCR, the repertoire was profiled, and TCRdb retains in-frame clones only, with some absent. The sample has approximately 300,000 clones; more than 70% are singletons. The sequenced sample was PBMCs or T cells enriched from blood (not recorded which). The origin of the receptors is a woman aged 25-40 years who had recovered from COVID-19.

This chain links TRBV11-2 with TRBJ1-2, with 10 nucleotides matching TRBD1. V shed 1 base and J 8 bases; nucleotides not matched to a gene: 7. The CDR3 spans 15 residues. The V gene's germline CDR1 is SGHAT and CDR2 FQNNGV. This CDR3 is CASSLGQGAFRGYTF. The CDR3 nucleotides are TGTGCCAGCAGCTTAGGACAGGGGGCGTTCAGGGGCTACACCTTC. The variable domain in full, with the rest retrieved from reference TRBV11-2 and TRBJ1-2, is EAGVAQSPRYKIIEKRQSVAFWCNPISGHATLYWYQQILGQGPKLLIQFQNNGVVDDSQLPKDRFSAERLKGVDSTLKIQPAKLEDSAVYLCASSLGQGAFRGYTFGSGTRLTVV.

This clone was seen once. The J gene is TRBJ2-1, the V gene TRBV24-1, with a tentative D call TRBD2 (5 bases). Trimming stripped 4 bases from V and 0 bases from J, with 15 bases between. Looked up from germline, CDR1 is KGHDR and CDR2 is SFDVKD. This CDR3 has 17 amino acids. The CDR3 DNA sequence: TGTGCCACCAGTGAACTCGGACGGGGAAGCTCCTACAATGAGCAGTTCTTC. It translates to CATSELGRGSSYNEQFF.

In its sample, this clone was seen a few times. The genes are TRBV6-5 and TRBJ1-2, with 7 positions matching TRBD1. V lost 6 bases, J lost 5 bases, and 3 bases stayed unmatched. The CDR3 length is 12 residues. Germline V gene sequence: CDR1 MNHEY, CDR2 SVGAGI. The CDR3, as DNA: TGTGCCAGCAGGGGGACAGTGTATGGCTACACCTTC. It yields the protein CASRGTVYGYTF.

This chain connects TRBV6-1 to TRBJ2-2; TRBD2 agrees at 8 bases. Germline trimming cut 1 base from V and 4 bases from J; bases unmatched to any gene: 2. CDR1 is MNHNS and CDR2 is SASEGT in the germline V gene. The CDR3 covers 15 residues. The CDR3 region has the DNA TGTGCCAGCAGTGAAGGAACTAGCGGCACCGGGGAGCTGTTTTTT. It is translated as CASSEGTSGTGELFF.

This rearrangement joins TRBV5-6 to TRBJ1-1; the D gene is possibly TRBD1 (5 bases). Germline values: CDR1 SGHDT, CDR2 YYEEEE. CDR3 size: 18 residues. Trimming cost V 0 bases and J 2 bases, with 20 bases left between them. The CDR3 sequence is CASSLVVAGRLGNTEAFF. The CDR3 DNA sequence: TGTGCCAGCAGCTTGGTGGTCGCAGGGAGGTTGGGAAACACTGAAGCTTTCTTT.

The V and J genes are TRBV12-3 or TRBV12-4 and TRBJ1-2; D not certain. Between the trimmed V and J ends, which lost 1 base and 4 bases, there was a span of 7 bases. This CDR3 contains 13 residues. The CDR3 spells CASSLGQFYGYTF. The CDR3 DNA reads TGTGCCAGCAGTTTAGGTCAGTTCTATGGCTACACCTTC.

The chain uses TRBV7-2 and TRBJ2-2; TRBD2 matches 8 bases. Germline V gene data show CDR1 as SGHTA and CDR2 as FQGNSA. The CDR3 sequence is 14 residues long. The junction had 2 bases not matched to a gene; V was cut back by 5 bases and J by 3 bases. The CDR3 DNA is TGTGCCAGCAGCCAGCGGGGGTACACCGGGGAGCTGTTTTTT. This translates into CASSQRGYTGELFF.

This clone was counted only a few times. V is TRBV3-1 (or the pseudogene TRBV3-2) and J is TRBJ2-5; the match to TRBD2 covers 8 bases. Trimming at V came to 1 base and at J to 1 base, leaving 2 bases not matched to a gene. Germline loops: CDR1 LGHDT, CDR2 YNNKEL (reference sequence). The CDR3 has 15 amino acids. The CDR3 region is CASSQGGTSQETQYF. As DNA, the CDR3 is TGTGCCAGCAGCCAAGGCGGGACTAGCCAAGAGACCCAGTACTTC.

The rearrangement uses TRBV13 and TRBJ2-7; 7 nucleotides match TRBD1. Unmatched junction bases numbered 13, after V lost 4 bases and J lost 7 bases. Germline CDR1 PRHDT, CDR2 FYEKMQ (reference sequence). This CDR3 region has 15 residues. Here the CDR3 reads CASSSRRGTGEEQYF. The CDR3 region has the DNA TGTGCCAGCAGCTCCCGCAGGGGCACAGGGGAAGAGCAGTACTTC.

This clone was detected only a few times. The chain carries TRBV3-1 (or the pseudogene TRBV3-2) and TRBJ1-4; possible D gene TRBD1, 5 bases. The CDR3 length is 13 residues. The germline V and J ends were trimmed by 3 bases and 7 bases, with 9 bases remaining between them. Germline CDR1 and CDR2: LGHDT and YNNKEL (reference sequence). CDR3 residues: CASSQQGGEKLFF. CDR3 bases: TGTGCCAGCAGCCAGCAGGGAGGTGAAAAACTGTTTTTT.

On this clone: An end of the junction does not agree with germline; a read error may underlie this. This chain links TRBV6-5 with TRBJ1-2; weak D call: TRBD1 (5 bases). Germline-derived CDR1 and CDR2 are MNHEY and SVGAGI. The CDR3 runs to 14 residues. This CDR3 is CASSPTGWQGAESF. The CDR3 region has the DNA TGTGCCAGCAGTCCAACTGGCTGGCAGGGCGCCGAATCCTTC.

This sequence joins TRBV7-2 and TRBJ2-7; 8 nucleotides align to TRBD1. The CDR3 sequence is 14 residues long. Per germline, CDR1 SGHTA and CDR2 FQGNSA. Trimming removed 5 bases from V and 5 bases from J; junction bases left unmatched: 8. CDR3 bases: TGTGCCAGCAGCCTTCGGACAGGGTCCCACGAGCAGTACTTC. Its protein product is CASSLRTGSHEQYF. Combining the CDR3 with reference TRBV7-2 and TRBJ2-7 gives the whole variable domain GAGVSQSPSNKVTEKGKDVELRCDPISGHTALYWYRQSLGQGLEFLIYFQGNSAPDKSGLPSDRFSAERTGGSVSTLTIQRTQQEDSAVYLCASSLRTGSHEQYFGPGTRLTVT.

This sequence joins TRBV28 and TRBJ1-6; no firm D call. Trimming removed 11 bases from V and 10 bases from J, with 18 bases in between. The germline V gene encodes CDR1 MDHEN and CDR2 SYDVKM. CDR3 length equals 13 residues. The CDR3 sequence is CACTGSLGSPLHF. The CDR3 nucleotides read TGTGCCTGTACCGGGTCCCTTGGGTCACCCCTCCACTTT.

V is TRBV3-1 (or the pseudogene TRBV3-2) and J is TRBJ2-7; perhaps TRBD1 as D (5 bases). CDR1 and CDR2 (germline): LGHDT, YNNKEL (reference sequence). The CDR3 loop spans 14 amino acids. V was cut by 1 base and J by 3 bases, with 10 bases left in between. CDR3 loop: CASSQVDRGYEQYF. Written as DNA, the CDR3 is TGTGCCAGCAGCCAAGTTGATAGGGGCTACGAGCAGTACTTC.

The chain combines TRBV11-2 with TRBJ2-5; maybe TRBD2 (7 bases). V dropped 3 bases and J dropped 2 bases, with 13 bases sitting between them. CDR1 is SGHAT and CDR2 is FQNNGV in the germline V gene. CDR3 length: 15 amino acids. In nucleotides, the CDR3 is TGTGCCAGCAGCTTTTGGGGGGGGGCTCAAGAGACCCAGTACTTC. It codes for CASSFWGGAQETQYF.

The chain recombines TRBV6-5 with TRBJ2-6, with 7 bases lining up with TRBD1. Germline assignment: CDR1 MNHEY and CDR2 SVGAGI. CDR3 length: 14 residues. Unmatched junction bases numbered 6, after V lost 2 bases and J lost 11 bases. CDR3 amino acids: CASSYGQADDVLTF. CDR3 bases: TGTGCCAGCAGTTACGGACAGGCCGATGACGTCCTGACTTTC.

The chain uses TRBV5-6 and TRBJ2-5, with 11 bases that match TRBD2. Germline V lookup: CDR1 SGHDT, CDR2 YYEEEE. The CDR3 consists of 17 residues. V shed 3 bases and J 4 bases; nucleotides not matched to a gene: 11. CDR3 coding DNA: TGTGCCAGCAGCTCCCTCACTAGCGGGGGTGTGAGAGAGACCCAGTACTTC. It encodes CASSSLTSGGVRETQYF.

The chain couples TRBV5-1 to TRBJ1-1; 7 nucleotides agree with TRBD1. CDR3 length: 17 residues. Germline V gene lookup returns CDR1 SGHRS and CDR2 YFSETQ. The junction had 17 bases not matched to a gene; V was cut back by 3 bases and J by 6 bases. The chain's CDR3 is CASSSDARQGFGAEAFF. DNA for the CDR3: TGCGCCAGCAGCTCTGATGCCCGACAGGGCTTTGGAGCTGAAGCTTTCTTT.

This clone came up once. Relative to the germline gene, one junction end is altered; a read error may explain this. V and J are TRBV9 and TRBJ1-2; D is possibly TRBD1 (5 bases). This CDR3 is 14 amino acids long. Germline V CDR1 and CDR2: SGDLS, YYNGEE. The CDR3 DNA reads TGTGCCAGCAGCGTAGCTGGAAGGGGCGGCCGGCTCGCCTTC. Protein: CASSVAGRGGRLAF.

The chain combines TRBV5-1 with TRBJ2-2, with 9 bases that match TRBD2. The CDR3 consists of 17 residues. The germline V gene has CDR1 SGHRS and CDR2 YFSETQ. V was clipped by 4 bases and J by 0 bases; unmatched bases: 7. Written as DNA, the CDR3 is TGCGCCAGCAGCGTGGGGACTAGCATCGCGAACACCGGGGAGCTGTTTTTT. Amino acids: CASSVGTSIANTGELFF. Full variable domain (remainder filled in from reference TRBV5-1 and TRBJ2-2): KAGVTQTPRYLIKTRGQQVTLSCSPISGHRSVSWYQQTPGQGLQFLFEYFSETQRNKGNFPGRFSGRQFSNSRSEMNVSTLELGDSALYLCASSVGTSIANTGELFFGEGSRLTVL.

A single count supports this clone. V gene TRBV9 combines with J gene TRBJ1-2; a weak D match, TRBD1 (6 bases). Germline CDR1 SGDLS, CDR2 YYNGEE. The CDR3 consists of 13 residues. The V and J ends lost 2 bases and 4 bases respectively, with 9 bases between them. CDR3 sequence: CASSVGQLYGYTF. DNA for the CDR3: TGTGCCAGCAGCGTCGGACAGCTCTATGGCTACACCTTC.

This chain links TRBV7-6 with TRBJ1-3; a possible D gene is TRBD1 (6 bases). The CDR3 loop spans 16 amino acids. Between the trimmed V and J ends, which lost 5 bases and 0 bases, there was a span of 14 bases. Germline V lookup: CDR1 SGHVS, CDR2 FNYEAQ. CDR3 sequence (DNA): TGTGCCAGCAGCCAGACAGGTTTTTCCTCTGGAAACACCATATATTTT. Its protein is CASSQTGFSSGNTIYF.

This rearrangement joins TRBV29-1 to TRBJ1-2; D not resolved. The ends were cut back, 1 base at V and 6 bases at J, with 18 bases in the middle. The CDR3 consists of 15 residues. Germline lookup yields CDR1 SQVTM and CDR2 ANQGSEA. The CDR3 region has the DNA TGCAGCGTTGAAGTTAGGTCAGGCCGATGGGATGGCTACACCTTC. Its protein is CSVEVRSGRWDGYTF.